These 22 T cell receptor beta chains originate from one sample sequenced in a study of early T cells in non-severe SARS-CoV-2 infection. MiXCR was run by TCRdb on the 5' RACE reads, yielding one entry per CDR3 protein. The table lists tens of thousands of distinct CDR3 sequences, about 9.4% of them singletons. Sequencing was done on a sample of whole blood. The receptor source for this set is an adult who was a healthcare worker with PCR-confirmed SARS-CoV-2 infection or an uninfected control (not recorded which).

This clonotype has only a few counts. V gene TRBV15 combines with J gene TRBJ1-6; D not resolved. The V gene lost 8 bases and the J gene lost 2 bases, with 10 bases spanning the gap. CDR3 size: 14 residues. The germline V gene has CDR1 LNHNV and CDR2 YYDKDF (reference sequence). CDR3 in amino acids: CATAVRPYNSPLHF. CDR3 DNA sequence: TGTGCCACCGCCGTCAGGCCCTATAATTCACCCCTCCACTTT. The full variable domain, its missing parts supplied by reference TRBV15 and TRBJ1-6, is DAMVIQNPRYQVTQFGKPVTLSCSQTLNHNVMYWYQQKSSQAPKLLFHYYDKDFNNEADTPDNFQSRRPNTSFCFLDIRSPGLGDTAMYLCATAVRPYNSPLHFGNGTRLTVT.

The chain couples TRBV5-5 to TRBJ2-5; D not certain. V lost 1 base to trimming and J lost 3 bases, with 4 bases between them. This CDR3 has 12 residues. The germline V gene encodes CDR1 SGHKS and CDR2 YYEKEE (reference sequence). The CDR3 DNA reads TGTGCCAGCAGCTTGACGAAAGAGACCCAGTACTTC. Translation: CASSLTKETQYF.

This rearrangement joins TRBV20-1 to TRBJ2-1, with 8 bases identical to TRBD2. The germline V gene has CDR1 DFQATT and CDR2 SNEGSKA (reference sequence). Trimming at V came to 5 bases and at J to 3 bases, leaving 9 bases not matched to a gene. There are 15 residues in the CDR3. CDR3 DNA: TGCAGTGCTGTTATTAGCGGGATTTTCTACAATGAGCAGTTCTTC. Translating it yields CSAVISGIFYNEQFF.

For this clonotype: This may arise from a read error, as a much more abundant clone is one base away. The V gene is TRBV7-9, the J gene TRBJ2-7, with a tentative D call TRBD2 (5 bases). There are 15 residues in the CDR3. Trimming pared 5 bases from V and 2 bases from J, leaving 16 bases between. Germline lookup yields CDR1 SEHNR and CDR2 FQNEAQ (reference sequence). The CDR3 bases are TGTGCCAGCAGCCCCCCCGGGGTCTGGGCCTACGAGCAGTACTTC. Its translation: CASSPPGVWAYEQYF.

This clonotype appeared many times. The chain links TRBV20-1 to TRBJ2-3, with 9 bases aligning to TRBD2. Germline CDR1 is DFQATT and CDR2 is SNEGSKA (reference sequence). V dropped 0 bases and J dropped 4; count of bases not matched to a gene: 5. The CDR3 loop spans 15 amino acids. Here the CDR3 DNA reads TGCAGTGCTAGAGAGCGGGAGGGCCCCGCAGATACGCAGTATTTT. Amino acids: CSAREREGPADTQYF.

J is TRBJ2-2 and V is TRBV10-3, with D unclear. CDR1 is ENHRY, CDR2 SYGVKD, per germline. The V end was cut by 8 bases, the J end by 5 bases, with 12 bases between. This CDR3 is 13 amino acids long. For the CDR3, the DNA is TGTGCCATCTATGACCATACAACCGGGGAGCTGTTTTTT. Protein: CAIYDHTTGELFF.

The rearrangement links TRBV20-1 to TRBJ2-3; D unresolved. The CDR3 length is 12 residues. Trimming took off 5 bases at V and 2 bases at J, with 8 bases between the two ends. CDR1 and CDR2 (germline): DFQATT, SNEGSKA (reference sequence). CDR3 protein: CSAPDNTDTQYF. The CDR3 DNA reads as TGCAGTGCTCCAGACAACACAGATACGCAGTATTTT.

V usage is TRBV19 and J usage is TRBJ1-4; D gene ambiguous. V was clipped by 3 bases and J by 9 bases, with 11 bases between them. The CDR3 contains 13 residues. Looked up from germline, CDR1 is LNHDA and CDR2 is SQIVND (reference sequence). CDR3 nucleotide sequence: TGTGCCAGTAGTATCGGCAGCGTTCAAAAACTGTTTTTT. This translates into CASSIGSVQKLFF.

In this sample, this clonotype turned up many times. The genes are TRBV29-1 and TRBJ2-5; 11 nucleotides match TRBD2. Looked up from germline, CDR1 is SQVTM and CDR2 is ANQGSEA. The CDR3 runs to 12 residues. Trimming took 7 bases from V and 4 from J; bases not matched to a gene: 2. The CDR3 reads CSALAGGETQYF. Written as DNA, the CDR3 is TGCAGCGCCCTAGCGGGGGGAGAGACCCAGTACTTC.

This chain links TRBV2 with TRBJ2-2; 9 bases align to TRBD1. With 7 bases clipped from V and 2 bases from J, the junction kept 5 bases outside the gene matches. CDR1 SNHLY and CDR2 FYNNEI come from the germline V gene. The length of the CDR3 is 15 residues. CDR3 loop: CASNKDRGNTGELFF. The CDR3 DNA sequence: TGTGCCAGCAATAAGGACAGGGGAAACACCGGGGAGCTGTTTTTT.

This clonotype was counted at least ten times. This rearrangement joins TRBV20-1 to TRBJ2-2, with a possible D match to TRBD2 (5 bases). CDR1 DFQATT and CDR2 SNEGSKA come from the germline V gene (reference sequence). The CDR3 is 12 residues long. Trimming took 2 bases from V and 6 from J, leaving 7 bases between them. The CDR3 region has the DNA TGCAGTGCTAGACGAGGGCCCGGGGAGCTGTTTTTT. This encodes CSARRGPGELFF.

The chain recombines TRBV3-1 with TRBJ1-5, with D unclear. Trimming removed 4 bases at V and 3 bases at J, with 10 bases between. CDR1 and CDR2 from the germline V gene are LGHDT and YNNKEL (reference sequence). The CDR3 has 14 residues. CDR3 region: CASSLAGDNQPQHF. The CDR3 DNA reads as TGTGCCAGCAGCCTGGCTGGGGACAATCAGCCCCAGCATTTT.

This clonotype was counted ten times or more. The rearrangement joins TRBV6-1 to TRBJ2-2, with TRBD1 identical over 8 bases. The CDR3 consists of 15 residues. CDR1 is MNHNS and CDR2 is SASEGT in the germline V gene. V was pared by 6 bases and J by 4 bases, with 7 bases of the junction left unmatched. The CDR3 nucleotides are TGTGCCAGCAGCAGGGGGCCTCCGGTCACCGGGGAGCTGTTTTTT. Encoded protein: CASSRGPPVTGELFF.

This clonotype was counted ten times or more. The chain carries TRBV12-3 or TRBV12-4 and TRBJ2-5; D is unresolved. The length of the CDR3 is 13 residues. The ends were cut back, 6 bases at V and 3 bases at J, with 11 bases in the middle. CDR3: CASSIRAEETQYF. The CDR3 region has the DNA TGTGCCAGCAGCATTCGGGCAGAAGAGACCCAGTACTTC.

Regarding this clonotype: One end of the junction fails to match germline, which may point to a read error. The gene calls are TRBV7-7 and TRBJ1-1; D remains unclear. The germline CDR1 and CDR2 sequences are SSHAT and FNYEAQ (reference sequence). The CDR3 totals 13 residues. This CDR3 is CASSFGPNTEAFF. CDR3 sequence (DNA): TGTGCTAGCAGCTTTGGGCCGAACACTGAAGCTTTCTTT.

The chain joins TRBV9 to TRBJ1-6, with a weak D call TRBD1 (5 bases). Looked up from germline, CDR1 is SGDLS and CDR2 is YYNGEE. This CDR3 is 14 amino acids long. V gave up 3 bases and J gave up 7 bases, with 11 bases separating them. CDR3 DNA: TGTGCCAGCAGCGCCGGGACCGTAAATTCACCCCTCCACTTT. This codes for CASSAGTVNSPLHF.

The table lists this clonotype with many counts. Written as DNA, the CDR3 is TGTGCCAGCAGGAAAAGGACCCTACTAGCGGGAGCTCATGAGCAGTTCTTC. It codes for CASRKRTLLAGAHEQFF. This chain links TRBV11-3 with TRBJ2-1; the match to TRBD2 covers 11 bases. V was pared by 6 bases and J by 8 bases, with 15 bases of the junction left unmatched. CDR3 length: 17 amino acids. Germline CDR1 is SGHNT and CDR2 is YENEEA. Using reference TRBV11-3 and TRBJ2-1 for the parts outside the CDR3, the full variable domain is EAGVVQSPRYKIIEKKQPVAFWCNPISGHNTLYWYLQNLGQGPELLIRYENEEAVDDSQLPKDRFSAERLKGVDSTLKIQPAELGDSAVYLCASRKRTLLAGAHEQFFGPGTRLTVL.

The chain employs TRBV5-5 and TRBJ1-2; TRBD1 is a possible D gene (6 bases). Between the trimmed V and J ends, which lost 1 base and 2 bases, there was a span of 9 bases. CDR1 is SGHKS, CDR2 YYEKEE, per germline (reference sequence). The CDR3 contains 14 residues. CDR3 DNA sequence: TGTGCCAGCAGCTTGCCGACAGGAAACTATGGCTACACCTTC. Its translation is CASSLPTGNYGYTF.

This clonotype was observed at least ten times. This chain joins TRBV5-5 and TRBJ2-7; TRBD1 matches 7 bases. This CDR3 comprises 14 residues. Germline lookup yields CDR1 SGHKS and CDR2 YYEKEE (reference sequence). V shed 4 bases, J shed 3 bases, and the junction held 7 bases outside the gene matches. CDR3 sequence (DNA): TGTGCCAGCAGCCTACGACAGGGTGACTACGAGCAGTACTTC. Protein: CASSLRQGDYEQYF.

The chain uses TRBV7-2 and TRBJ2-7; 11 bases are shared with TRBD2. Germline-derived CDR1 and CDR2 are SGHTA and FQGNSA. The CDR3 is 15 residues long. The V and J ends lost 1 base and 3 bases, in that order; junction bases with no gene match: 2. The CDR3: CASSLDGTSGYEQYF. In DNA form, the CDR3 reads TGTGCCAGCAGCTTAGACGGGACTAGCGGCTACGAGCAGTACTTC. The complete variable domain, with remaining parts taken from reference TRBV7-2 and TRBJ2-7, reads GAGVSQSPSNKVTEKGKDVELRCDPISGHTALYWYRQSLGQGLEFLIYFQGNSAPDKSGLPSDRFSAERTGGSVSTLTIQRTQQEDSAVYLCASSLDGTSGYEQYFGPGTRLTVT.

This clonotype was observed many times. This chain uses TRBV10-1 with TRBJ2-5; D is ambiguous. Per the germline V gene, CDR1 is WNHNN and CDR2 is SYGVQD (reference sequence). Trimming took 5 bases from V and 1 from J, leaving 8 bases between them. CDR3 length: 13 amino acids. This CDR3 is CASSPQIQETQYF. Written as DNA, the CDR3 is TGCGCCAGCAGTCCGCAGATCCAAGAGACCCAGTACTTC.

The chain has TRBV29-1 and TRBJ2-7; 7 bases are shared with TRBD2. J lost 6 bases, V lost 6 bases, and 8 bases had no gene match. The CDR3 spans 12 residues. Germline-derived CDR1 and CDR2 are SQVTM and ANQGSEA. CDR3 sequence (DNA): TGCAGCGTCCTCCCGGGAGGTGTCGAGCAGTACTTC. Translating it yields CSVLPGGVEQYF.